This passage covers 19 T cell receptor beta chains from one sample sequenced in a study of cytomegalovirus exposure and HLA in healthy donors. Some clones are missing from TCRdb's copy, which holds only in-frame ones; the method was immunoSEQ multiplex PCR. The table has roughly 140,000 clones, around 87% seen once. The specimen was PBMCs. These receptors were collected from a man between 18 and 29 years old in good health and CMV-seropositive.

The gene calls are TRBV5-6 and TRBJ1-1; 9 bases match TRBD1. Germline assignment: CDR1 SGHDT and CDR2 YYEEEE. The J segment lost 4 bases and the V segment lost 4 bases, leaving 5 bases of the junction unmatched. The CDR3 runs to 14 residues. CDR3 sequence (DNA): TGTGCCAGCAGCCCTGACAGGGGGGGCACTGAAGCTTTCTTT. It yields the protein CASSPDRGGTEAFF.

The chain links TRBV27 to TRBJ1-2, with D perhaps TRBD1 (6 bases). The CDR3 spans 16 residues. V was clipped by 5 bases and J by 3 bases, with 19 bases between them. The germline V gene has CDR1 MNHEY and CDR2 SMNVEV (reference sequence). The CDR3 loop reads CASSPFGTLDYYGYTF. CDR3 nucleotide sequence: TGTGCCAGCAGTCCGTTCGGGACATTGGATTACTATGGCTACACCTTC.

This chain's CDR3 is CASGGDPYNEQFF. The CDR3 region has the DNA TGCGCCAGCGGTGGAGACCCCTACAATGAGCAGTTCTTC. The chain links TRBV5-1 to TRBJ2-1, with D uncertain. The germline V gene encodes CDR1 SGHRS and CDR2 YFSETQ. The V end lost 7 bases, the J end lost 2 bases, and 10 bases lay between the germline ends. The CDR3 is made up of 13 amino acids.

The V gene is TRBV5-1, the J gene TRBJ2-2, with 8 bases lining up with TRBD1. The ends lost 4 bases at V and 4 bases at J; junction bases unmatched: 9. Germline CDR1 is SGHRS and CDR2 is YFSETQ. The CDR3 runs to 16 residues. The CDR3 loop reads CASSLISTGGTGELFF. CDR3 coding DNA: TGCGCCAGCAGCCTTATATCAACAGGGGGCACCGGGGAGCTGTTTTTT. The variable domain in full, with the rest retrieved from reference TRBV5-1 and TRBJ2-2, is KAGVTQTPRYLIKTRGQQVTLSCSPISGHRSVSWYQQTPGQGLQFLFEYFSETQRNKGNFPGRFSGRQFSNSRSEMNVSTLELGDSALYLCASSLISTGGTGELFFGEGSRLTVL.

This chain uses TRBV7-2 with TRBJ2-5, with 7 positions matching TRBD2. Germline assignment: CDR1 SGHTA and CDR2 FQGNSA. There are 14 residues in the CDR3. With 1 base clipped from V and 5 bases from J, the junction kept 4 bases outside the gene matches. The CDR3, as DNA: TGTGCCAGCAGCTTAGTCGGGGGGAGGGAGACCCAGTACTTC. As protein: CASSLVGGRETQYF.

The rearrangement uses TRBV2 and TRBJ2-7, with 10 bases that match TRBD2. This CDR3 is 14 amino acids long. Germline CDR1 and CDR2: SNHLY and FYNNEI. Trimming at V came to 3 bases and at J to 3 bases, leaving 2 bases not matched to a gene. The CDR3 nucleotides read TGTGCCAGCAGTGATAGCGGGAGGAACTACGAGCAGTACTTC. Residues: CASSDSGRNYEQYF.

The rearrangement links TRBV5-4 to TRBJ1-3; D not resolved. V shed 4 bases and J shed 0 bases, with 14 bases lying between them. The CDR3 is made up of 16 amino acids. Germline CDR1 and CDR2: SGHNT and YYREEE (reference sequence). The CDR3 nucleotides are TGTGCCAGCAGCCCAGATACTACAACCTCTGGAAACACCATATATTTT. Encoded protein: CASSPDTTTSGNTIYF.

This clone was counted once. The V gene is TRBV4-2, the J gene TRBJ1-5; D uncertain. V lost 2 bases, J lost 4 bases, and 12 bases lay in between. Per germline, CDR1 LGHNA and CDR2 YNFKEQ. The CDR3 has 15 residues. The CDR3 DNA is TGTGCCAGCAGCCAATTCTCGACAACTAATCAGCCCCAGCATTTT. This gives the protein CASSQFSTTNQPQHF.

The chain is built from TRBV9 and TRBJ2-1; 8 bases map to TRBD1. Germline V gene data show CDR1 as SGDLS and CDR2 as YYNGEE. V lost 4 bases to trimming and J lost 3 bases; unmatched junction nucleotides: 6. The CDR3 spans 15 residues. CDR3 DNA: TGTGCCAGCAGCCCAGAGACAGGGGACTACAATGAGCAGTTCTTC. It encodes CASSPETGDYNEQFF.

This chain joins TRBV10-3 and TRBJ1-5, with 8 nucleotides matching TRBD1. J gave up 6 bases and V 9 bases, and 7 bases lay outside the gene matches. Germline CDR1 reads ENHRY; CDR2 reads SYGVKD. This CDR3 spans 13 amino acids. The CDR3 here is CAIGQGEGQPQHF. CDR3 coding DNA: TGTGCCATAGGACAGGGAGAGGGTCAGCCCCAGCATTTT.

The CDR3 protein is CASSFNGLARYEQYF. The CDR3 DNA follows: TGTGCCAGCAGCTTCAATGGACTAGCGAGATACGAGCAGTACTTC. The V gene is TRBV7-8, the J gene TRBJ2-7; 9 bases line up with TRBD2. Germline CDR1 SGHVS, CDR2 FQNEAQ. Trimming cost V 3 bases and J 4 bases; bases outside gene matches: 7. The CDR3 extends over 15 amino acids.

This chain uses TRBV7-9 with TRBJ2-5, with D unclear. V dropped 2 bases and J dropped 1 base, with 5 bases sitting between them. The CDR3 totals 13 residues. The germline CDR1 and CDR2 sequences are SEHNR and FQNEAQ (reference sequence). The chain's CDR3 is CASSLRVQETQYF. Written as DNA, the CDR3 is TGTGCCAGCAGCTTAAGAGTCCAAGAGACCCAGTACTTC.

The V gene is TRBV4-1, the J gene TRBJ2-3, with D tentatively TRBD2 (7 bases). Germline assignment: CDR1 MGHRA and CDR2 YSYEKL. Trimming took 7 bases from V and 5 from J, leaving 16 bases between them. This CDR3 region has 14 residues. CDR3 amino acids: CASTDGGGRDTQYF. As DNA, the CDR3 is TGCGCCAGCACAGATGGGGGGGGCCGAGATACGCAGTATTTT.

This chain uses TRBV19 with TRBJ1-4, with a possible D match to TRBD1 (5 bases). This CDR3 is 14 amino acids long. Trimming took off 4 bases at V and 5 bases at J, with 11 bases between the two ends. Per the germline V gene, CDR1 is LNHDA and CDR2 is SQIVND (reference sequence). CDR3 in amino acids: CASSTITGNEKLFF. In nucleotides, the CDR3 is TGTGCCAGTAGTACTATAACAGGAAATGAAAAACTGTTTTTT.

The chain carries TRBV6-5 and TRBJ2-1, with 7 bases identical to TRBD1. Germline loops: CDR1 MNHEY, CDR2 SVGAGI. CDR3 length equals 14 residues. Losses at the gene ends were 6 bases for V and 4 bases for J; bases not matched to a gene: 6. CDR3 coding DNA: TGTGCCAGCAGCCCCCGGGACAGATACAATGAGCAGTTCTTC. Translating it yields CASSPRDRYNEQFF.

In its sample, this clone was seen once. This chain connects TRBV4-2 to TRBJ2-7; TRBD2 aligns across 9 bases. J gave up 3 bases and V 0 bases, and 6 bases lay outside the gene matches. In germline, CDR1 is LGHNA, CDR2 YNFKEQ. The CDR3 consists of 16 residues. The CDR3 nucleotides are TGTGCCAGCAGCCAAGAGGATAGCGGGAGTTTCTACGAGCAGTACTTC. Protein: CASSQEDSGSFYEQYF.

The chain recombines TRBV5-1 with TRBJ2-5; D gene ambiguous. The germline V and J ends were trimmed by 8 bases and 2 bases, with 10 bases remaining between them. The germline gives CDR1 SGHRS, CDR2 YFSETQ. This CDR3 spans 12 amino acids. In DNA form, the CDR3 reads TGCGCCAGTAGTGGCAGGCAAGAGACCCAGTACTTC. Translation gives CASSGRQETQYF.

The chain combines TRBV19 with TRBJ1-2, with TRBD1 matching 8 bases. Unmatched junction bases numbered 13, after V lost 5 bases and J lost 2 bases. The V gene's germline CDR1 is LNHDA and CDR2 SQIVND (reference sequence). The CDR3 totals 17 residues. CDR3 loop: CASSPSVGRGHNYGYTF. DNA of the CDR3: TGTGCCAGTAGTCCCTCCGTCGGCAGGGGGCACAACTATGGCTACACCTTC.

V and J are TRBV30 and TRBJ2-7, with D possibly being TRBD2 (5 bases). V was pared by 1 base and J by 5 bases, with 15 bases between. The CDR3 consists of 14 residues. CDR1 and CDR2 from the germline V gene are GTSNPN and SVGIG (reference sequence). CDR3: CAWSGVPNGDEQYF. The DNA of the CDR3 is TGTGCCTGGAGTGGGGTGCCTAACGGGGACGAGCAGTACTTC.